These 19 T cell receptor beta chains were sequenced from one sample in a study of OX40 agonist ivuxolimab in advanced cancers. Produced via immunoSEQ multiplex PCR; TCRdb's table is partial and in-frame only. The sample yields fewer than 85,000 clones, under 90% seen once. Here the sequenced sample was CD4+ or CD8+ T cells sorted from blood, taken in a trial of the OX40 agonist ivuxolimab. These receptors came from an adult with an advanced solid tumor such as melanoma, head and neck, liver or kidney cancer.

The rearrangement uses TRBV27 and TRBJ1-1, with 7 bases identical to TRBD1. V trimming: 0 bases; J trimming: 1 base; junction bases outside the gene matches: 20. In germline, CDR1 is MNHEY, CDR2 SMNVEV (reference sequence). The CDR3 is made up of 21 amino acids. The CDR3 sequence: CASSLSVRWGEMGQPNTEAFF. DNA of the CDR3: TGTGCCAGCAGTTTATCAGTTCGGTGGGGGGAGATGGGACAGCCGAACACTGAAGCTTTCTTT.

The genes are TRBV5-4 and TRBJ2-3; D gene uncertain. Germline V gives CDR1 SGHNT, CDR2 YYREEE (reference sequence). V lost 2 bases and J 6 bases, leaving 10 bases between the germline ends. This CDR3 is built from 13 residues. The CDR3 here is CASSLTEVDTQYF. CDR3 nucleotide sequence: TGTGCCAGCAGCTTAACAGAGGTCGATACGCAGTATTTT.

This chain joins TRBV18 and TRBJ2-7; the match to TRBD2 covers 14 bases. Unmatched junction bases numbered 3, after V lost 3 bases and J lost 5 bases. The CDR3 is made up of 15 amino acids. Per the germline V gene, CDR1 is KGHSH and CDR2 is LQKENI. For the CDR3, the DNA is TGTGCCAGCTCACCCCCGGGACTAGCGGGAGACGAGCAGTACTTC. As protein: CASSPPGLAGDEQYF.

V gene TRBV2 combines with J gene TRBJ2-7; D is perhaps TRBD1 (6 bases). Germline V gene data show CDR1 as SNHLY and CDR2 as FYNNEI. CDR3 size: 18 residues. V dropped 2 bases and J dropped 0 bases, with 20 bases sitting between them. The CDR3 nucleotides are TGTGCCAGCAGTGAAATGCAACGGTCAGGGGTGAGCTCCTACGAGCAGTACTTC. Translation: CASSEMQRSGVSSYEQYF.

This clone is a singleton in its sample. The chain combines TRBV28 with TRBJ1-1; the D gene is possibly TRBD1 (6 bases). The germline V gene encodes CDR1 MDHEN and CDR2 SYDVKM. The CDR3 spans 15 residues. Trimming stripped 6 bases from V and 3 bases from J, with 17 bases between. CDR3 bases: TGTGCCAGCAGCCCTATGAGGGGGACATACACTGAAGCTTTCTTT. Amino acids: CASSPMRGTYTEAFF. The full variable domain, in which reference TRBV28 and TRBJ1-1 provide the parts outside the CDR3, is DVKVTQSSRYLVKRTGEKVFLECVQDMDHENMFWYRQDPGLGLRLIYFSYDVKMKEKGDIPEGYSVSREKKERFSLILESASTNQTSMYLCASSPMRGTYTEAFFGQGTRLTVV.

A note on this clone: The junction departs from the called germline gene at one end, perhaps through a read error. This chain joins TRBV5-4 and TRBJ2-2, with D unresolved. Germline CDR1 and CDR2: SGHNT and YYREEE (reference sequence). The CDR3 covers 16 residues. CDR3 coding DNA: TGTGCCAGTAGCTTCCTGGTTGCGACGAACACCGGGGAGCTGTTTTTT. It encodes CASSFLVATNTGELFF.

The chain links TRBV9 to TRBJ2-3; 11 nucleotides match TRBD1. Germline V lookup: CDR1 SGDLS, CDR2 YYNGEE. V was clipped by 0 bases and J by 6 bases; unmatched bases: 6. This CDR3 has 16 amino acids. CDR3 region: CASSVEGQGALDTQYF. In DNA form, the CDR3 reads TGTGCCAGCAGCGTAGAAGGACAGGGGGCATTGGATACGCAGTATTTT.

The genes are TRBV7-2 and TRBJ2-1, with 16 bases aligning to TRBD2. Trimming at V came to 2 bases and at J to 7 bases, leaving 8 bases not matched to a gene. From germline, CDR1 is SGHTA and CDR2 FQGNSA. The CDR3 has 18 amino acids. This CDR3 reads CASSLMGLAGGPRNEQFF. The CDR3 coding sequence is TGTGCCAGCAGCTTAATGGGACTAGCGGGAGGGCCGAGGAATGAGCAGTTCTTC.

CDR3 residues: CASSSNYPRQASVWTQYF. The CDR3 region has the DNA TGTGCCAGCAGTTCTAATTACCCACGACAGGCCTCGGTTTGGACCCAGTACTTC. The rearrangement joins TRBV28 to TRBJ2-5, with D possibly matching TRBD1 (6 bases). V gave up 4 bases and J gave up 7 bases, with 28 bases separating them. This CDR3 is 18 amino acids long. CDR1 is MDHEN, CDR2 SYDVKM, per germline.

This chain uses TRBV2 with TRBJ2-3; possibly TRBD1 for D (5 bases). There are 13 residues in the CDR3. Germline loops: CDR1 SNHLY, CDR2 FYNNEI. The V end was cut by 5 bases, the J end by 4 bases, with 10 bases between. Written as DNA, the CDR3 is TGTGCCAGCAGTATGGTAGGGGCAGATACGCAGTATTTT. The encoded protein is CASSMVGADTQYF.

The chain employs TRBV4-1 and TRBJ2-1; D tentatively reads TRBD1 or TRBD2 (5 bases each). There are 18 residues in the CDR3. V lost 6 bases, J lost 0 bases, and 21 bases lay in between. CDR1 MGHRA and CDR2 YSYEKL come from the germline V gene. CDR3 in amino acids: CASRPGTAKKSSYNEQFF. The CDR3 nucleotides read TGCGCCAGCAGACCCGGGACGGCAAAAAAGAGCTCCTACAATGAGCAGTTCTTC.

The genes are TRBV28 and TRBJ2-6; D perhaps matches TRBD1 (7 bases). Germline V gene data show CDR1 as MDHEN and CDR2 as SYDVKM. The V end lost 7 bases, the J end lost 0 bases, and 13 bases lay between the germline ends. This CDR3 has 16 residues. The CDR3, as DNA: TGTGCCAGCAATCAGGGGGGTGACTCTGGGGCCAACGTCCTGACTTTC. It codes for CASNQGGDSGANVLTF.

The V gene is TRBV11-1, the J gene TRBJ2-3; 7 bases are a match to TRBD1. Germline lookup yields CDR1 SGHAT and CDR2 FQDESV (reference sequence). J was trimmed by 2 bases and V by 5 bases; bases with no gene match: 13. The CDR3 has 17 amino acids. CDR3: CASSHTGVVWNTDTQYF. The DNA for the CDR3 is TGTGCCAGCAGCCACACAGGGGTCGTGTGGAACACAGATACGCAGTATTTT.

This rearrangement joins TRBV28 to TRBJ1-2; unclear D gene. Germline values: CDR1 MDHEN, CDR2 SYDVKM. The CDR3 covers 14 residues. V was trimmed by 5 bases and J by 2 bases, leaving 12 bases between them. This CDR3 is CASSPAGENYGYTF. DNA of the CDR3: TGTGCCAGCAGTCCCGCGGGTGAGAACTATGGCTACACCTTC.

The chain combines TRBV9 with TRBJ2-2; either TRBD1 or TRBD2 may fit D (5 bases each). Germline values: CDR1 SGDLS, CDR2 YYNGEE. Trimming pared 0 bases from V and 7 bases from J, leaving 13 bases between. This CDR3 region has 15 residues. CDR3 bases: TGTGCCAGCAGCGTAGGAGGGGTGGTGAGCGGGGAGCTGTTTTTT. Amino acid sequence: CASSVGGVVSGELFF.

The genes are TRBV9 and TRBJ1-1; D is unclear. Germline CDR1 is SGDLS and CDR2 is YYNGEE. Between the trimmed V and J ends, which lost 0 bases and 2 bases, there was a span of 14 bases. This CDR3 is 16 amino acids long. The CDR3 nucleotides read TGTGCCAGCAGCGTAGGTCATAACAGATTAAACACTGAAGCTTTCTTT. The encoded protein is CASSVGHNRLNTEAFF.

This rearrangement joins TRBV6-5 to TRBJ2-5, with D unclear. CDR1 MNHEY and CDR2 SVGAGI come from the germline V gene. Trimming removed 0 bases at V and 5 bases at J, with 4 bases between. The CDR3 length is 12 residues. The CDR3 bases are TGTGCCAGCAGTTACTCGGGGGAGACCCAGTACTTC. This encodes CASSYSGETQYF.

This clone was seen more than once but under ten times. The chain has TRBV7-9 and TRBJ1-2; D ambiguous. V shed 6 bases and J shed 7 bases, with 18 bases lying between them. This CDR3 has 14 residues. Germline V gene data show CDR1 as SEHNR and CDR2 as FQNEAQ (reference sequence). The CDR3 region has the DNA TGTGCCAGCAGAGAGGGAGCTCCGAGTTCTGGCTACACCTTC. Its translation is CASREGAPSSGYTF.

The chain employs TRBV6-1 and TRBJ1-2; 7 bases are a match to TRBD1. The germline V gene has CDR1 MNHNS and CDR2 SASEGT. V lost 4 bases, J lost 6 bases, and 8 bases stayed unmatched. This CDR3 region has 14 residues. This chain's CDR3 is CASSVSTGNDGYTF. The CDR3, as DNA: TGTGCCAGCAGTGTGTCGACAGGGAACGATGGCTACACCTTC.